Below, 9 T cell receptor beta chains from the same sample are listed, as sequenced in a study of human T cells and chemical hapten exposure. TCRdb re-called the RACE reads through MiXCR, storing one row per CDR3 protein. The table records roughly 70,000 distinct CDR3 sequences, around a third of them present only once. Time point defined: patch test 1, 2 weeks after DPC sensitization. Stated treatment: therapeutic diphenylcyclopropenone sensitization with weekly scalp DPC. Source: whole blood, taken in connection with sensitization to the hapten diphenylcyclopropenone (DPC). The receptor source for this set is a man aged 35 to 55 with alopecia areata. Some clones in this sample may be carry-over from other donors' samples.

The chain is built from TRBV18 and TRBJ1-1; perhaps TRBD1 as D (6 bases). V lost 3 bases, J lost 0 bases, and 8 bases lay in between. This CDR3 has 14 amino acids. Germline loops: CDR1 KGHSH, CDR2 LQKENI. The CDR3 sequence is CASSPDRLNTEAFF. CDR3 bases: TGTGCCAGCTCACCGGACAGACTGAACACTGAAGCTTTCTTT.

The rearrangement joins TRBV20-1 to TRBJ2-7; TRBD2 matches at 7 bases. Germline CDR1 and CDR2: DFQATT and SNEGSKA (reference sequence). The CDR3 loop spans 15 amino acids. This CDR3 reads CSAPKDGRIEYEQYF. Here the CDR3 DNA reads TGCAGCGCACCAAAGGACGGGAGGATAGAGTACGAGCAGTACTTC.

This clonotype has only a few counts. This chain joins TRBV7-9 and TRBJ2-7, with D perhaps being TRBD1 or TRBD2 (6 bases each). CDR1 is SEHNR and CDR2 is FQNEAQ in the germline V gene (reference sequence). The V and J ends lost 1 base and 3 bases respectively, with 16 bases between them. The CDR3 consists of 16 residues. The CDR3: CASSLGRSGGSYEQYF. DNA for the CDR3: TGTGCCAGCAGCTTAGGAAGATCCGGGGGCAGCTACGAGCAGTACTTC.

There are a few counts of this clonotype. The chain joins TRBV12-3 or TRBV12-4 to TRBJ1-1, with no clear D. The CDR3 runs 15 residues. V was pared by 6 bases and J by 6 bases, with 20 bases between. CDR3 sequence: CASSPMSVLRPEAFF. The CDR3 bases are TGTGCCAGCAGCCCTATGTCGGTTTTGAGGCCTGAAGCTTTCTTT.

This rearrangement joins TRBV12-3 or TRBV12-4 to TRBJ2-7; 8 nucleotides agree with TRBD2. The CDR3 loop spans 15 amino acids. V shed 6 bases, J shed 2 bases, and the junction held 9 bases outside the gene matches. CDR3 nucleotides: TGTGCCAGCAGCCCGGGGGGGCTTTCTACCTACGAGCAGTACTTC. It encodes CASSPGGLSTYEQYF.

This chain joins TRBV6-5 and TRBJ2-7, with TRBD1 matching 8 bases. CDR3 length: 15 residues. Germline values: CDR1 MNHEY, CDR2 SVGAGI. V shed 4 bases and J 4 bases; nucleotides not matched to a gene: 9. CDR3 loop: CASSSPGTGGYEQYF. The CDR3 nucleotides are TGTGCCAGCAGTTCTCCCGGGACAGGAGGTTACGAGCAGTACTTC.

The V gene is TRBV7-2, the J gene TRBJ2-5; no firm D call. This CDR3 region has 14 residues. The V gene's germline CDR1 is SGHTA and CDR2 FQGNSA. Trimming cost V 3 bases and J 5 bases, with 13 bases left between them. CDR3 residues: CASSLTSLRETQYF. The CDR3 nucleotides are TGTGCCAGCAGCTTGACATCGCTAAGGGAGACCCAGTACTTC.

This rearrangement joins TRBV4-3 to TRBJ2-1, with TRBD1 matching over 8 bases. Trimming at V came to 1 base and at J to 5 bases, leaving 7 bases not matched to a gene. The CDR3 extends over 16 amino acids. In germline, CDR1 is LGHNA, CDR2 YSLEER. The CDR3 bases are TGCGCCAGCAGCCAAGTAGCTACAGGGGGTAACAATGAGCAGTTCTTC. Translation: CASSQVATGGNNEQFF.

This clonotype has a single count. The chain has TRBV28 and TRBJ2-3, with a tentative D call TRBD2 (6 bases). V shed 3 bases and J shed 5 bases, with 6 bases lying between them. This CDR3 is 12 amino acids long. Per germline, CDR1 MDHEN and CDR2 SYDVKM. The CDR3 DNA is TGTGCCAGCAGTTTCGGGGGAGATACGCAGTATTTT. Its protein is CASSFGGDTQYF.